This entry lists 25 T cell receptor beta chains sequenced from one sample in a study of T cells in Graves' hyperthyroidism and ophthalmopathy. Authors of the study amplified TCR beta CDR3 regions from RNA transcripts. Carried out on the TCR CDR3, a first-round RT-PCR used the HTBI primer set. MiXCR, run by TCRdb on the multiplex PCR reads, gives a single entry per CDR3 protein. The sample records more than 300,000 distinct CDR3 sequences, approximately 13% being singletons. The sequencing sample was made of blood. These receptor sequences come from a young woman with Graves' hyperthyroidism.

The chain links TRBV6-1 to TRBJ2-7; tentatively, D is TRBD1 (6 bases). CDR3 length: 14 residues. From germline, CDR1 is MNHNS and CDR2 SASEGT. Trimming removed 4 bases at V and 2 bases at J, with 12 bases between. For the CDR3, the DNA is TGTGCCAGCAGTGGGAGGACAGAGACCTACGAGCAGTACTTC. Protein sequence: CASSGRTETYEQYF.

This clonotype was counted ten times or more. A junction end diverges from the germline sequence, so it may reflect a read error. CDR3: CAWSASGISTNTQYF. CDR3 nucleotide sequence: TGTGCCTGGAGTGCTAGCGGGATATCCACAAATACGCAGTATTTT. This chain links TRBV30 with TRBJ2-3, with 9 bases aligning to TRBD2. In germline, CDR1 is GTSNPN, CDR2 SVGIG (reference sequence). There are 15 residues in the CDR3.

This clonotype was seen ten or more times. The chain employs TRBV7-9 and TRBJ2-1, with D unresolved. V lost 3 bases to trimming and J lost 4 bases, with 10 bases between them. This CDR3 is built from 14 residues. The germline CDR1 and CDR2 sequences are SEHNR and FQNEAQ (reference sequence). Written as DNA, the CDR3 is TGTGCCAGCAGCTTTATTCTAGAATACAATGAGCAGTTCTTC. It is translated as CASSFILEYNEQFF. Supplemented by reference TRBV7-9 and TRBJ2-1, the full variable domain reads DTGVSQNPRHKITKRGQNVTFRCDPISEHNRLYWYRQTLGQGPEFLTYFQNEAQLEKSRLLSDRFSAERPKGSFSTLEIQRTEQGDSAMYLCASSFILEYNEQFFGPGTRLTVL.

This clonotype has ten or more counts. The V gene is TRBV7-9, the J gene TRBJ2-5; D not certain. V lost 3 bases and J lost 1, with 3 bases in between. CDR1 and CDR2 from the germline V gene are SEHNR and FQNEAQ (reference sequence). This CDR3 region has 12 residues. The CDR3 loop reads CASSFSQETQYF. CDR3 sequence (DNA): TGTGCCAGCAGCTTTTCCCAAGAGACCCAGTACTTC. Complete variable domain (other parts from reference TRBV7-9 and TRBJ2-5): DTGVSQNPRHKITKRGQNVTFRCDPISEHNRLYWYRQTLGQGPEFLTYFQNEAQLEKSRLLSDRFSAERPKGSFSTLEIQRTEQGDSAMYLCASSFSQETQYFGPGTRLLVL.

This clonotype was detected a few times. The rearrangement joins TRBV9 to TRBJ2-2; the D gene is possibly TRBD2 (5 bases). Germline CDR1 is SGDLS and CDR2 is YYNGEE. V lost 7 bases and J 6 bases, leaving 16 bases between the germline ends. CDR3 size: 14 residues. The CDR3, as DNA: TGTGCCAGCGGACGGGTGGGGAGTCCCGGGGAGCTGTTTTTT. This codes for CASGRVGSPGELFF.

This clonotype was counted a few times. The chain uses TRBV10-3 and TRBJ2-7; 8 nucleotides match TRBD1. The CDR3 is 15 amino acids. Trimming at V came to 5 bases and at J to 0 bases, leaving 6 bases not matched to a gene. Per germline, CDR1 ENHRY and CDR2 SYGVKD. CDR3 sequence (DNA): TGTGCCATCAGTAAAGGACAGGGACTCTCCTACGAGCAGTACTTC. Its translation is CAISKGQGLSYEQYF.

This rearrangement joins TRBV4-3 to TRBJ2-7; the D is unclear. The germline V gene has CDR1 LGHNA and CDR2 YSLEER. This CDR3 has 15 amino acids. Trimming stripped 0 bases from V and 4 bases from J, with 13 bases between. CDR3 in DNA: TGCGCCAGCAGCCAAGAGTGGCAGGCGAAATACGAGCAGTACTTC. It codes for CASSQEWQAKYEQYF.

This clonotype appeared many times. The V call is TRBV24-1, the J call TRBJ2-3; no clear D. This CDR3 is 15 amino acids long. Germline V lookup: CDR1 KGHDR, CDR2 SFDVKD. The V gene lost 3 bases and the J gene lost 6 bases, with 15 bases spanning the gap. The CDR3 nucleotides are TGTGCCACCAGTGATCGAGTTGGCCTTATGGATACGCAGTATTTT. It codes for CATSDRVGLMDTQYF.

This chain links TRBV6-2 or TRBV6-3 with TRBJ1-5, with D possibly being TRBD1 (6 bases). CDR1 is MNHEY and CDR2 is SVGEGT in the germline V gene. CDR3 size: 14 residues. Trimming left V 2 bases short and J 5 bases short, with 10 bases between. CDR3 nucleotide sequence: TGTGCCAGCAGTTACGAGTGGGGGCATCAGCCCCAGCATTTT. Translation: CASSYEWGHQPQHF.

V and J are TRBV19 and TRBJ2-5, with D unclear. The V end was cut by 5 bases, the J end by 1 base, with 8 bases between. CDR3 length equals 13 residues. Germline V gives CDR1 LNHDA, CDR2 SQIVND (reference sequence). The DNA of the CDR3 is TGTGCCAGTAGTCCCCTTGCCCAAGAGACCCAGTACTTC. Protein: CASSPLAQETQYF.

This clonotype was counted ten times or more. The chain joins TRBV2 to TRBJ1-5; 9 nucleotides align to TRBD1. J gave up 3 bases and V 7 bases, and 4 bases lay outside the gene matches. Per germline, CDR1 SNHLY and CDR2 FYNNEI. This CDR3 is built from 14 residues. The CDR3 DNA is TGTGCCAGCATTCGGGACAGGGACAATCAGCCCCAGCATTTT. Amino acid sequence: CASIRDRDNQPQHF.

This clonotype appeared a few times. The rearrangement uses TRBV3-1 and TRBJ2-3; tentative D call: TRBD2 (5 bases). The CDR3 runs 16 residues. CDR1 is LGHDT and CDR2 is YNNKEL in the germline V gene (reference sequence). The ends were cut back, 4 bases at V and 4 bases at J, with 18 bases in the middle. CDR3: CASSLESGSPADTQYF. As DNA, the CDR3 is TGTGCCAGCAGCCTAGAGAGCGGTTCCCCGGCAGATACGCAGTATTTT.

The CDR3 sequence: CASDQGPTSPYEQYF. For the CDR3, the DNA is TGTGCCAGCGACCAAGGGCCAACCTCCCCCTACGAGCAGTACTTC. This sequence joins TRBV7-9 and TRBJ2-7, with unresolved D. The ends were cut back, 8 bases at V and 2 bases at J, with 19 bases in the middle. The CDR3 is made up of 15 amino acids. Germline loops: CDR1 SEHNR, CDR2 FQNEAQ (reference sequence).

This clonotype was recorded a few times. This chain links TRBV12-3 or TRBV12-4 with TRBJ2-1, with D tentatively TRBD1 or TRBD2 (5 bases each). This CDR3 spans 14 amino acids. The V end lost 9 bases, the J end lost 2 bases, and 14 bases lay between the germline ends. DNA of the CDR3: TGTGCCAGTTCCCGGGACGGACCCTACAATGAGCAGTTCTTC. This sequence encodes CASSRDGPYNEQFF.

The V call is TRBV29-1, the J call TRBJ2-7; D gene uncertain. CDR1 SQVTM and CDR2 ANQGSEA come from the germline V gene. The CDR3 covers 10 residues. Trimming shortened V by 4 bases and J by 3 bases, and 4 bases separated the two germline ends. The CDR3 DNA follows: TGCAGCGTTGGAGACTACGAGCAGTACTTC. This encodes CSVGDYEQYF.

This clonotype was picked up many times. The CDR3: CASSLFGTERKTQYF. In DNA form, the CDR3 reads TGTGCCAGCAGTTTATTCGGGACGGAAAGAAAGACCCAGTACTTC. The chain carries TRBV27 and TRBJ2-5; D may correspond to TRBD1 or TRBD2 (5 bases each). CDR3 length equals 15 residues. Germline V CDR1 and CDR2: MNHEY, SMNVEV (reference sequence). Trimming removed 1 base at V and 6 bases at J, with 15 bases between.

This clonotype has a count of ten or more. V usage is TRBV12-3 or TRBV12-4 and J usage is TRBJ2-5; 7 bases agree with TRBD2. V gave up 6 bases and J gave up 5 bases; unmatched junction bases: 15. This CDR3 region has 16 residues. The CDR3 reads CASSPSGTYSRETQYF. Here the CDR3 DNA reads TGTGCCAGCAGCCCCAGCGGGACTTATTCCAGGGAGACCCAGTACTTC.

In this sample, this clonotype turned up many times. V is TRBV6-1 and J is TRBJ2-5; D unclear. Trimming took 4 bases from V and 2 from J, leaving 11 bases between them. The CDR3 contains 14 residues. Germline V gene sequence: CDR1 MNHNS, CDR2 SASEGT. The CDR3 nucleotides read TGTGCCAGCAGTGGGGTAGCTGAACAAGAGACCCAGTACTTC. It codes for CASSGVAEQETQYF.

This clonotype was counted only a few times. The chain carries TRBV10-3 and TRBJ2-7, with 9 bases that match TRBD1. The J segment lost 2 bases and the V segment lost 6 bases, leaving 5 bases of the junction unmatched. The length of the CDR3 is 14 residues. Germline values: CDR1 ENHRY, CDR2 SYGVKD. The CDR3 is CAISQTGGAYEQYF. For the CDR3, the DNA is TGTGCCATCAGCCAGACAGGGGGAGCCTACGAGCAGTACTTC.

This clonotype came up many times. The chain links TRBV28 to TRBJ2-1; D remains ambiguous. Trimming took 3 bases from V and 7 from J, leaving 7 bases between them. CDR1 is MDHEN, CDR2 SYDVKM, per germline. This CDR3 has 12 amino acids. In DNA form, the CDR3 reads TGTGCCAGCAGTTTCCCTAGAAATGAGCAGTTCTTC. This gives the protein CASSFPRNEQFF.

This clonotype came up many times. The chain employs TRBV6-5 and TRBJ2-1; unclear D gene. There are 18 residues in the CDR3. Germline values: CDR1 MNHEY, CDR2 SVGAGI. V was pared by 2 bases and J by 4 bases, with 21 bases between. This CDR3 reads CASSYRPQPNNPYNEQFF. DNA of the CDR3: TGTGCCAGCAGTTACAGGCCGCAGCCTAACAATCCTTACAATGAGCAGTTCTTC.

V gene TRBV4-3 combines with J gene TRBJ2-1; possible D gene TRBD1, 5 bases. Germline CDR1 reads LGHNA; CDR2 reads YSLEER. The CDR3 length is 14 residues. Trimming removed 0 bases from V and 9 bases from J, with 12 bases in between. For the CDR3, the DNA is TGCGCCAGCAGCCAAGACAGGGATGGAATTGAGCAGTTCTTC. Protein: CASSQDRDGIEQFF.

The gene calls are TRBV2 and TRBJ1-6; tentative D call: TRBD1 (6 bases). V lost 6 bases and J lost 8, with 17 bases in between. Per the germline V gene, CDR1 is SNHLY and CDR2 is FYNNEI. This CDR3 has 15 amino acids. CDR3 nucleotides: TGTGCCAGCAGAACCCCGGAGGGGGTATATTCACCCCTCCACTTT. Translation gives CASRTPEGVYSPLHF.

J is TRBJ2-5 and V is TRBV29-1; a possible D gene is TRBD1 (6 bases). This CDR3 spans 13 amino acids. In germline, CDR1 is SQVTM, CDR2 ANQGSEA. The germline V and J ends were trimmed by 7 bases and 5 bases, with 17 bases remaining between them. The CDR3 protein is CSAHQDRGETQYF. CDR3 coding DNA: TGCAGCGCACATCAGGACAGAGGGGAGACCCAGTACTTC. Filled out from reference TRBV29-1 and TRBJ2-5, the complete variable domain reads SAVISQKPSRDICQRGTSLTIQCQVDSQVTMMFWYRQQPGQSLTLIATANQGSEATYESGFVIDKFPISRPNLTFSTLTVSNMSPEDSSIYLCSAHQDRGETQYFGPGTRLLVL.

Many counts were recorded for this clonotype. The chain couples TRBV9 to TRBJ2-1, with TRBD2 matching over 11 bases. V was clipped by 5 bases and J by 7 bases; unmatched bases: 8. Looked up from germline, CDR1 is SGDLS and CDR2 is YYNGEE. The CDR3 is 15 residues long. CDR3 in amino acids: CASSDTSGRANEQFF. The CDR3 DNA reads as TGTGCCAGCAGTGACACTAGCGGGAGAGCGAATGAGCAGTTCTTC. Using reference TRBV9 and TRBJ2-1 for the parts outside the CDR3, the full variable domain is DSGVTQTPKHLITATGQRVTLRCSPRSGDLSVYWYQQSLDQGLQFLIQYYNGEERAKGNILERFSAQQFPDLHSELNLSSLELGDSALYFCASSDTSGRANEQFFGPGTRLTVL.